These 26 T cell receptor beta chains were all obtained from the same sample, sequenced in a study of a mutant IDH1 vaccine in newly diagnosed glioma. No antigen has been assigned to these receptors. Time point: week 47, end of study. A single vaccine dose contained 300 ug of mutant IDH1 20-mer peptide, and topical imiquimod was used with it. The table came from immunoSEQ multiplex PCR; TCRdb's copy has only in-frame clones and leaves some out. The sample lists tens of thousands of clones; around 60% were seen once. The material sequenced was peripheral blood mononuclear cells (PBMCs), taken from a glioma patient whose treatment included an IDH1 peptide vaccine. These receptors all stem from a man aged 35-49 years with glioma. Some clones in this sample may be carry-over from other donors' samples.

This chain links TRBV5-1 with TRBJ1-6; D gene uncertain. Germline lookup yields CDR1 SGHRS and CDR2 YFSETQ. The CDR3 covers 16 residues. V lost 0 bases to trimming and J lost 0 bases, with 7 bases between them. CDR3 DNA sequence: TGCGCCAGCAGCTTGGACAGAGTCTCCTATAATTCACCCCTCCACTTT. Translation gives CASSLDRVSYNSPLHF.

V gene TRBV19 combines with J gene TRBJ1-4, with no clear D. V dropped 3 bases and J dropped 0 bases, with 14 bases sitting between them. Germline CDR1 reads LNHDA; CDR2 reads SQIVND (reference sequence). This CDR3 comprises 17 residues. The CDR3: CASSMGRYGATNEKLFF. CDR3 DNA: TGTGCCAGTAGTATGGGTCGGTATGGGGCAACTAATGAAAAACTGTTTTTT.

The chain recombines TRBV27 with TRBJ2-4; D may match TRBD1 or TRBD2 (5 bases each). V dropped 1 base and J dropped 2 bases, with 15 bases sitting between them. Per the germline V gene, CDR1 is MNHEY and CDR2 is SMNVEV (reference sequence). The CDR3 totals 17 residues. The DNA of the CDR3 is TGTGCCAGCAGTTTATTGGGACCGGGGATGCCCAAAAACATTCAGTACTTC. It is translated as CASSLLGPGMPKNIQYF.

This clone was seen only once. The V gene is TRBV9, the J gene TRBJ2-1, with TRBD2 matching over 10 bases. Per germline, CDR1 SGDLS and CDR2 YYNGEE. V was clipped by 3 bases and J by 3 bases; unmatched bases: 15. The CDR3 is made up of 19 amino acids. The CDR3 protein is CASSGRAGVAGGLYNEQFF. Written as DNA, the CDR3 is TGTGCCAGCAGCGGCAGGGCTGGGGTAGCGGGGGGCCTCTACAATGAGCAGTTCTTC. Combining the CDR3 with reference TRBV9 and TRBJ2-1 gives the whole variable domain DSGVTQTPKHLITATGQRVTLRCSPRSGDLSVYWYQQSLDQGLQFLIQYYNGEERAKGNILERFSAQQFPDLHSELNLSSLELGDSALYFCASSGRAGVAGGLYNEQFFGPGTRLTVL.

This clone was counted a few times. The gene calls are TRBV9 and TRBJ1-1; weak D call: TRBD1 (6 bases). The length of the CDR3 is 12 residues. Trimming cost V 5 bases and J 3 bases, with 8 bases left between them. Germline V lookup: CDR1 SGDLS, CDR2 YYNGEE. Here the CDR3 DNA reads TGTGCCAGCAGTGAGGGGGACACTGAAGCTTTCTTT. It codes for CASSEGDTEAFF.

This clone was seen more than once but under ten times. The CDR3 loop reads CASKHSSTDTQYF. As DNA, the CDR3 is TGTGCCAGCAAACACTCTAGCACAGATACGCAGTATTTT. V gene TRBV25-1 combines with J gene TRBJ2-3, with D unclear. Trimming took off 7 bases at V and 0 bases at J, with 8 bases between the two ends. The germline V gene encodes CDR1 MGHDK and CDR2 SYGVNS. This CDR3 has 13 amino acids.

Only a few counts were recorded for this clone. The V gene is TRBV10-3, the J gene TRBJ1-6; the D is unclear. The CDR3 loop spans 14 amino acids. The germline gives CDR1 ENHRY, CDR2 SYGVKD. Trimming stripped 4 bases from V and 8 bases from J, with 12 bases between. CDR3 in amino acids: CAISATKGYSPLHF. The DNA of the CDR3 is TGTGCCATCAGTGCCACGAAAGGATATTCACCCCTCCACTTT.

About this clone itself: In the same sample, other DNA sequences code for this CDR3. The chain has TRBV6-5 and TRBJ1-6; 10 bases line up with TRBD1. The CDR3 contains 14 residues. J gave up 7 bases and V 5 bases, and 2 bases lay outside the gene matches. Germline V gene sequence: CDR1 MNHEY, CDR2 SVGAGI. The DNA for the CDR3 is TGTGCCAGCAGTAGGGACAGGGGCAATTCACCCCTCCACTTT. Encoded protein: CASSRDRGNSPLHF.

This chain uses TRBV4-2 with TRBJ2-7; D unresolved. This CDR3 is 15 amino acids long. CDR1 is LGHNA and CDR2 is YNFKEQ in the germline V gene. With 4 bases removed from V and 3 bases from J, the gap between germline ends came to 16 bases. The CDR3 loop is CASSLTAPPGYEQYF. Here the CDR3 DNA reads TGTGCCAGCAGCCTAACCGCACCCCCGGGCTACGAGCAGTACTTC.

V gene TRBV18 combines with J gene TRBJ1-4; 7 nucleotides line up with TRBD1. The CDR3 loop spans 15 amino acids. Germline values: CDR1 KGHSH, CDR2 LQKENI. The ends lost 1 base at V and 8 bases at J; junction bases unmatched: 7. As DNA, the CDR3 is TGTGCCAGCTCACCACGTTCAGGGGGGGTAGAAAAACTGTTTTTT. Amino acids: CASSPRSGGVEKLFF.

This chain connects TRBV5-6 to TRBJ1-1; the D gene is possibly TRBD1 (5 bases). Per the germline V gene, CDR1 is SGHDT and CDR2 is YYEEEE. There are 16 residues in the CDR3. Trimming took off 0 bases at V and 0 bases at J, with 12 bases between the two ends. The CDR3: CASSLGGGTVNTEAFF. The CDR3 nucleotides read TGTGCCAGCAGCTTGGGCGGGGGGACGGTGAACACTGAAGCTTTCTTT.

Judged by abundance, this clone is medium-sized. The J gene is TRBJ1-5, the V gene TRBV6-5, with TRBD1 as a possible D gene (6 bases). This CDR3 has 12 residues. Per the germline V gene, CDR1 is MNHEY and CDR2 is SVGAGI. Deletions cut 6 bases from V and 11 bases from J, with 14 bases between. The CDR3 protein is CASSPFEGAQHF. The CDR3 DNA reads TGTGCCAGCAGCCCCTTCGAGGGGGCCCAGCATTTT.

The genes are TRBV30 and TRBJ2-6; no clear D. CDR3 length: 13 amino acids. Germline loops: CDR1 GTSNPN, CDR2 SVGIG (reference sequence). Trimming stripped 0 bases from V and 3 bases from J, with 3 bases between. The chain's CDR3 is CAWSVGGANVLTF. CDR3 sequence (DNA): TGTGCCTGGAGTGTAGGTGGGGCCAACGTCCTGACTTTC.

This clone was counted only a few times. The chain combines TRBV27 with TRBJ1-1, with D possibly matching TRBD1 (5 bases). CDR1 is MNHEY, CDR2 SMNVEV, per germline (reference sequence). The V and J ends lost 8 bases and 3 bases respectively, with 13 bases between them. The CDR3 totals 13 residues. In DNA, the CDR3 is TGTGCCAGCGGGATGGGCAGGGACACTGAAGCTTTCTTT. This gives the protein CASGMGRDTEAFF.

Here the CDR3 DNA reads TGTGCCAGCGGCCAACAGGGAGGACAAAACGAGCAGTACTTC. Amino acids: CASGQQGGQNEQYF. The genes are TRBV6-6 and TRBJ2-7; D tentatively reads TRBD1 or TRBD2 (6 bases each). V was pared by 8 bases and J by 5 bases, with 19 bases between. Germline V lookup: CDR1 MNHNY, CDR2 SVGAGI (reference sequence). This CDR3 region has 14 residues.

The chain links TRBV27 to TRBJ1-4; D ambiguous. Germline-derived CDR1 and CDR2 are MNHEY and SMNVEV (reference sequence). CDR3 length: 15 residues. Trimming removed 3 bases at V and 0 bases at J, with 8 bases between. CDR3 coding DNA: TGTGCCAGCAGTTTGAGGTTTGCAACTAATGAAAAACTGTTTTTT. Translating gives CASSLRFATNEKLFF. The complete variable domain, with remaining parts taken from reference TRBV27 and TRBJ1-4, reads EAQVTQNPRYLITVTGKKLTVTCSQNMNHEYMSWYRQDPGLGLRQIYYSMNVEVTDKGDVPEGYKVSRKEKRNFPLILESPSPNQTSLYFCASSLRFATNEKLFFGSGTQLSVL.

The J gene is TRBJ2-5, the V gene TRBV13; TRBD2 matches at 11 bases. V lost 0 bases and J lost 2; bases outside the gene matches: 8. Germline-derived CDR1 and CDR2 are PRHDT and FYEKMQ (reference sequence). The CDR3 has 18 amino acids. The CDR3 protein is CASSLGLLAGGRQETQYF. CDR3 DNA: TGTGCCAGCAGCTTAGGCCTTCTAGCGGGGGGAAGACAAGAGACCCAGTACTTC.

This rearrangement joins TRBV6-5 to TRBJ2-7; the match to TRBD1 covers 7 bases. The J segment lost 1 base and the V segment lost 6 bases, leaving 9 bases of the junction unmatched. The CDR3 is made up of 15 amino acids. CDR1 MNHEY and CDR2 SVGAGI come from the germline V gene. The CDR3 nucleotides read TGTGCCAGCAGATCGACAGGGCTAGGGTCCTACGAGCAGTACTTC. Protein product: CASRSTGLGSYEQYF.

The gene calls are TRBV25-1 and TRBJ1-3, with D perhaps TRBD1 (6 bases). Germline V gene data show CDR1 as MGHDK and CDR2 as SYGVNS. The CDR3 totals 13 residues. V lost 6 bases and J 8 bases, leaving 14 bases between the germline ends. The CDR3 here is CASRDSWGDTIYF. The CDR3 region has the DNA TGTGCCAGCAGGGACAGTTGGGGCGACACCATATATTTT.

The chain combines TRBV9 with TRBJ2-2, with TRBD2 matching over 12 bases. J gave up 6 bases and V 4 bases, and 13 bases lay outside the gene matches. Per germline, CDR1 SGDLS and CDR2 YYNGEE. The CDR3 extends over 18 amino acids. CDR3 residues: CASSPPGLAGGLAGELFF. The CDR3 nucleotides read TGTGCCAGCAGCCCCCCGGGGCTAGCGGGGGGGCTTGCCGGGGAGCTGTTTTTT.

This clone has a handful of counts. The CDR3 protein is CASSIRQGDTEAFF. CDR3 bases: TGTGCCAGCAGCATCAGACAAGGTGACACTGAAGCTTTCTTT. V and J are TRBV7-8 and TRBJ1-1; D gene unclear. The V gene lost 5 bases and the J gene lost 3 bases, with 13 bases spanning the gap. The CDR3 contains 14 residues. Germline CDR1 is SGHVS and CDR2 is FQNEAQ.

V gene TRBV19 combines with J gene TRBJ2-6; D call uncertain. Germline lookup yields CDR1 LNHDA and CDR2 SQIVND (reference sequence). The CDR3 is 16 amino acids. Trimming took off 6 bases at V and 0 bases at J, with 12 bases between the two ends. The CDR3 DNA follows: TGTGCCAGTAGCTCCCGCTCGGGCTCTGGGGCCAACGTCCTGACTTTC. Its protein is CASSSRSGSGANVLTF.

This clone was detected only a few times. The CDR3 DNA follows: TGTGCCAGCAGCGCCACCGGGACAGGGGGCCTCCCCCTCCACTTT. Its protein is CASSATGTGGLPLHF. This chain joins TRBV9 and TRBJ1-6; TRBD1 matches 12 bases. The CDR3 sequence is 15 residues long. V trimming: 3 bases; J trimming: 13 bases; junction bases outside the gene matches: 8. Germline-derived CDR1 and CDR2 are SGDLS and YYNGEE.

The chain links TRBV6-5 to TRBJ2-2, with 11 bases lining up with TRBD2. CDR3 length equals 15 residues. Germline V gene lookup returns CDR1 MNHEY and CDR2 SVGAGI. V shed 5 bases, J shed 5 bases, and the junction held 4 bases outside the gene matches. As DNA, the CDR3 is TGTGCCAGCAGTCGATGGACTAGCGGGACCGGGGAGCTGTTTTTT. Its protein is CASSRWTSGTGELFF.

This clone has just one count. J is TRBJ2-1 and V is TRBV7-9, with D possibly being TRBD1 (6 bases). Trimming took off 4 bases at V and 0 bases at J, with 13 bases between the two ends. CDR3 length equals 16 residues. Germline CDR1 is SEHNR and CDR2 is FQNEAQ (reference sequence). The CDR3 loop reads CASSSRQASSYNEQFF. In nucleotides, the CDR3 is TGTGCCAGCAGCTCCCGACAGGCGAGCTCCTACAATGAGCAGTTCTTC.

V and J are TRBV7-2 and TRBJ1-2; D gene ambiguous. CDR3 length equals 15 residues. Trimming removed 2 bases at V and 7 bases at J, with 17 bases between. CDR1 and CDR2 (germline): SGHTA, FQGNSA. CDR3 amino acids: CASSLIQATLRGYTF. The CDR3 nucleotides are TGTGCCAGCAGCTTAATTCAAGCGACACTGCGTGGCTACACCTTC.